Included here is one T cell receptor beta chain sequence, with context. Genomic DNA, serving as template, underwent TCR beta VDJ and CDR3 profiling. TCRdb redid the calling of the reads with MiXCR, one entry per CDR3 protein. The sample yields a few hundred thousand distinct CDR3 sequences, roughly 82% seen once. CD8+CD57+ cell expansion, shown by flow cytometry, had occurred in the patients selected for sequencing. The data stem from a study of CD8+CD57+ T cells in acquired aplastic anemia. Study details: Average DNA yield from sorted CD4+ and CD8+ cells was about 3.2 ug.

The V end was cut by 8 bases, the J end by 9 bases, with 18 bases between. Germline V CDR1 and CDR2: SGHTA, FQGTGA. This CDR3 is 13 amino acids long. This TCR derives from a human donor with aplastic anemia. V is TRBV7-3 and J is TRBJ2-3; D ambiguous. Sequencing was done on a sample of sorted CD4+, CD8+, or CD8+CD57+ T cells (not recorded which) from PBMCs. The CDR3 region is CASGNGERETQYF. The DNA of the CDR3 is TGTGCCAGCGGAAACGGCGAGAGAGAGACGCAGTATTTT.